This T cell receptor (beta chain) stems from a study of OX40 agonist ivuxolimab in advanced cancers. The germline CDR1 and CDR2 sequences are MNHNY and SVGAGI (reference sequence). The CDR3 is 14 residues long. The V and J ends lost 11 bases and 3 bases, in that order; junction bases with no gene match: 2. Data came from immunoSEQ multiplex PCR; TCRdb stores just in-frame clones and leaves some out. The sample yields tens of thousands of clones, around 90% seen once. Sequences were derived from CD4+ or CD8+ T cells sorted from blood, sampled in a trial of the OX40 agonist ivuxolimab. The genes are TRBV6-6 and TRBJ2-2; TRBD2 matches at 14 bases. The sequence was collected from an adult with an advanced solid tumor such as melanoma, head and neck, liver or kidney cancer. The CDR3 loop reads CAGTSGGHTGELFF. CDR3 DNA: TGTGCCGGGACTAGCGGGGGCCACACCGGGGAGCTGTTTTTT.